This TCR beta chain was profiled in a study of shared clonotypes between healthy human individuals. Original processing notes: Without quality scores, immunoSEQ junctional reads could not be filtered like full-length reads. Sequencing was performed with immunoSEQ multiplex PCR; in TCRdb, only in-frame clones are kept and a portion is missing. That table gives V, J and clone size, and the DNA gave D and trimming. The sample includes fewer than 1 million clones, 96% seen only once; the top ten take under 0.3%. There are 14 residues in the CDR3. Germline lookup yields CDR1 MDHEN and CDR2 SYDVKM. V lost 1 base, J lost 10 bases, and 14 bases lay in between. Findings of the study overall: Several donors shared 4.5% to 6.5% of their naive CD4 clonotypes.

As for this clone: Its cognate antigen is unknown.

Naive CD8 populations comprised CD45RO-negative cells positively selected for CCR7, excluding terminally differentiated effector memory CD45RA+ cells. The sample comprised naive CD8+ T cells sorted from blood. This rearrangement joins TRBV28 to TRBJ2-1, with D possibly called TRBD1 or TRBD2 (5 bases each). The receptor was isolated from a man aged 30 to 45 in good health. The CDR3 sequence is CASSLLLGAGEQFF. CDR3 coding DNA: TGTGCCAGCAGTTTATTACTAGGGGCTGGGGAGCAGTTCTTC.